This T cell receptor (beta chain) was sequenced for a study of OX40 agonist ivuxolimab in advanced cancers. Study outcomes and limitations: CD8+ T cells were the subset that, on average, had more expanded clones than CD4+. Those patients achieving a partial response at 0.1-3.0 mg/kg showed among the lowest clonal expansion.

Repertoires were generated with immunoSEQ multiplex PCR, while TCRdb's copy carries only in-frame clones and drops some. The data show approximately 89,000 clones, about 91% seen once. Trimming took 2 bases from V and 2 from J; bases not matched to a gene: 10. CDR1 and CDR2 (germline): MGHRA, YSYEKL. CDR3 length: 17 residues. About this clone itself: Antigen unknown.

The chain recombines TRBV4-1 with TRBJ2-3, with 7 bases fitting TRBD2. The source is an adult with an advanced solid tumor such as melanoma, head and neck, liver or kidney cancer. The sample in question was CD4+ or CD8+ T cells sorted from blood, obtained in a trial of the OX40 agonist ivuxolimab. The CDR3 reads CASSQFTSGTSTDTQYF. In DNA form, the CDR3 reads TGCGCCAGCAGCCAATTTACGAGCGGGACGTCCACAGATACGCAGTATTTT.